This TCR beta chain was recovered during a study of CD8 T cells in ankylosing spondylitis. Overall study results and limits: Seemingly characteristic of ankylosing spondylitis blood was a TCR beta motif consisting of about 8 highly homologous variants. Clones that were linked to disease were CD8+ and were relatively rare in peripheral blood. Reportedly, disease-linked clones are significantly enriched in ankylosing spondylitis patients' matched synovial fluid.

Molecular-barcoded quantitative 5'-RACE produced these TCR beta libraries. MiXCR, run by TCRdb on the 5' RACE reads, gives a single entry per CDR3 protein. The sample contains roughly 440,000 distinct CDR3 sequences, 15% to 20% of which appear only once. Remarks on this clonotype: Its target is unknown. One junction end disagrees with the germline gene, perhaps due to a read error.

The CDR3 has 13 amino acids. The germline V gene encodes CDR1 SNHLY and CDR2 FYNNEI. The source material was blood, either unsorted or a sorted T cell fraction (not recorded which). This TCR was recovered from a male donor with ankylosing spondylitis. The chain has TRBV2 and TRBJ1-1, with 7 bases lining up with TRBD1. The CDR3 loop reads CSSRSTGSTEAFF. CDR3 nucleotide sequence: TGTTCCAGCAGATCGACAGGGAGTACTGAAGCTTTCTTT.